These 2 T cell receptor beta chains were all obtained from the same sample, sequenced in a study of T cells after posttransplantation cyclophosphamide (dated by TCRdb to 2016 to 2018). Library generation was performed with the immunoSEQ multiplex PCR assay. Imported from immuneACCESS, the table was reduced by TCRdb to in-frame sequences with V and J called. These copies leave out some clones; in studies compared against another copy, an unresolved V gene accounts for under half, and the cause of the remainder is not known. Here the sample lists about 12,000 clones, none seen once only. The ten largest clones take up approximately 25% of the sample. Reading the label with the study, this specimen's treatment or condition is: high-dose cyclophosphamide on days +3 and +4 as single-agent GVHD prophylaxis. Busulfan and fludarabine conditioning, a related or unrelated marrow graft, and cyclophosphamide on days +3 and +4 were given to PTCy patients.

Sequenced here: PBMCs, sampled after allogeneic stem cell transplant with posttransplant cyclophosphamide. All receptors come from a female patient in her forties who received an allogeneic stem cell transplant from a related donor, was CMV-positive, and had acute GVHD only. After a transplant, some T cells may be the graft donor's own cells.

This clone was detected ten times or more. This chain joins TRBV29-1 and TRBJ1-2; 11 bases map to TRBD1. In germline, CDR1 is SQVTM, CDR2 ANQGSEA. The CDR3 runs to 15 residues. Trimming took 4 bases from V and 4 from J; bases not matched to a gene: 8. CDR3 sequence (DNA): TGCAGCGTTGGTGCCGGACAGGGGGCGGGCTATGGCTACACCTTC. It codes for CSVGAGQGAGYGYTF.

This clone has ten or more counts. The DNA of the CDR3 is TGTGCCAGCAGACAGACACAGGGGAGCAATCAGCCCCAGCATTTT. It yields the protein CASRQTQGSNQPQHF. The V call is TRBV6-5, the J call TRBJ1-5, with 7 nucleotides matching TRBD1. The trim removed 6 bases at V and 1 base at J, leaving 6 bases unmatched. CDR1 MNHEY and CDR2 SVGAGI come from the germline V gene. The CDR3 covers 15 residues.